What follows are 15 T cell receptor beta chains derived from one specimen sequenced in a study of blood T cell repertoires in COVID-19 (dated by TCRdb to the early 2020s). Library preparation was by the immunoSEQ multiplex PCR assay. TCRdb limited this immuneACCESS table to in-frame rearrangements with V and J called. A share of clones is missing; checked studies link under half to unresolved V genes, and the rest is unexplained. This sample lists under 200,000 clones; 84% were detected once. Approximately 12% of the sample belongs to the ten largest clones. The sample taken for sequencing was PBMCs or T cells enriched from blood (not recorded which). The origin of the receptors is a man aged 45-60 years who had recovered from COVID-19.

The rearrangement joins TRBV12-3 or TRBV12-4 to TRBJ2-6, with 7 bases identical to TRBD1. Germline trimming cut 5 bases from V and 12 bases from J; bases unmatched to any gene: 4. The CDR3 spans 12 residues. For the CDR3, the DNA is TGTGCCAGCAGTGGCGGACAGGTCGTCCTGACTTTC. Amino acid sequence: CASSGGQVVLTF.

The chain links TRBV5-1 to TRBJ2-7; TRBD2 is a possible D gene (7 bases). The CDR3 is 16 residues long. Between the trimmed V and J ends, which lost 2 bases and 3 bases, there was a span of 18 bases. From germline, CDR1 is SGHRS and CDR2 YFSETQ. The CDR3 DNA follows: TGCGCCAGCAGCTTTTCAAGCGGGACACTAATCTACGAGCAGTACTTC. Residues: CASSFSSGTLIYEQYF.

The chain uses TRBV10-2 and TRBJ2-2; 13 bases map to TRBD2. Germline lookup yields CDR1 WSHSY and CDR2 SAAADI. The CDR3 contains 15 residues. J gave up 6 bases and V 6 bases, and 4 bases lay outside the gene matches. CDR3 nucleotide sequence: TGCGCCAGCAGAGAACTAGCGGGGGGGCCCGGGGAGCTGTTTTTT. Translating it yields CASRELAGGPGELFF.

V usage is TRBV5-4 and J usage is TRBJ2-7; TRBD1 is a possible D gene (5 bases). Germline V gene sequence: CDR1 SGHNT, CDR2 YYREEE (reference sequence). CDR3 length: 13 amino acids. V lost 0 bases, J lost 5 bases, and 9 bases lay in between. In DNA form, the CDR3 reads TGTGCCAGCAGCTTGGGGGGCAGGAACGAGCAGTACTTC. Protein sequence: CASSLGGRNEQYF.

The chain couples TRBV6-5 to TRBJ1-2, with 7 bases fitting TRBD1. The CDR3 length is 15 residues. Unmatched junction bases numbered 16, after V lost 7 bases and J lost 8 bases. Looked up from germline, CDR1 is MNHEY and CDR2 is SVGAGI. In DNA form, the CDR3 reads TGTGCCAGCACCCACGGGACAGCGAATACGCAGGGCTACACCTTC. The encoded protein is CASTHGTANTQGYTF.

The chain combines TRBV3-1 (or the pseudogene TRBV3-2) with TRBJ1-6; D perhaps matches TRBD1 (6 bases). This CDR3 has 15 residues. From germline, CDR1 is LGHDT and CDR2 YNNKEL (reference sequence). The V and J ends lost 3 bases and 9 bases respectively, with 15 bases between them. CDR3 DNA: TGTGCCAGCAGCCAGGGGGGGGCCCGCGGTTCACCCCTCCACTTT. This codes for CASSQGGARGSPLHF.

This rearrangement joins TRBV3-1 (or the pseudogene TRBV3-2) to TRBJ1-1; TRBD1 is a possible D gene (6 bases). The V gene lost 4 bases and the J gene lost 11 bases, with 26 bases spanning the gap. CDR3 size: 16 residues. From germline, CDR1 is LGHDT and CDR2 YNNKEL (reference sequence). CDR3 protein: CASSPWGTGRGQVAFF. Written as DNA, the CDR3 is TGTGCCAGCAGCCCATGGGGTACAGGGAGGGGTCAGGTGGCTTTCTTT.

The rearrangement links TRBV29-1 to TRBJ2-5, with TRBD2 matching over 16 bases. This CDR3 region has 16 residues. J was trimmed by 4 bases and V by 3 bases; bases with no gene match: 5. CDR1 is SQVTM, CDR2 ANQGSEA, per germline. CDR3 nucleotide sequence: TGCAGCGTTGAGGGACTAGCGGGGGGGGAGGGAGAGACCCAGTACTTC. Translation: CSVEGLAGGEGETQYF.

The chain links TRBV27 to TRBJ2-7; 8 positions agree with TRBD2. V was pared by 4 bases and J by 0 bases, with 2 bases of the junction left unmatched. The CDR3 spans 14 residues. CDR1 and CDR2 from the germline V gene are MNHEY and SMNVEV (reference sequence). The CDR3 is CASSWSGSSYEQYF. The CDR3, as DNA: TGTGCCAGCAGTTGGAGCGGGAGCTCCTACGAGCAGTACTTC.

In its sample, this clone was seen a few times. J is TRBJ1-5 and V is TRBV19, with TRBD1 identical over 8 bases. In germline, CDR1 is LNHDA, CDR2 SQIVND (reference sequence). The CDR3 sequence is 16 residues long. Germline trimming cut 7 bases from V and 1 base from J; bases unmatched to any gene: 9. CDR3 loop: CASTSAGGSSNQPQHF. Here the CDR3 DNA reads TGTGCCAGTACCTCTGCAGGGGGCTCAAGCAATCAGCCCCAGCATTTT. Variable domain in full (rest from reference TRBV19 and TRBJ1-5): DGGITQSPKYLFRKEGQNVTLSCEQNLNHDAMYWYRQDPGQGLRLIYYSQIVNDFQKGDIAEGYSVSREKKESFPLTVTSAQKNPTAFYLCASTSAGGSSNQPQHFGDGTRLSIL.

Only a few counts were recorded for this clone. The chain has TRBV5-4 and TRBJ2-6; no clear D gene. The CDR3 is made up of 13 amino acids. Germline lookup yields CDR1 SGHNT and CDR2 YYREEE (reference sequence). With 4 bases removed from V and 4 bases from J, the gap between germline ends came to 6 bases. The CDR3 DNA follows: TGTGCCAGCAGCCCCGCGGGGGCCAACGTCCTGACTTTC. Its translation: CASSPAGANVLTF.

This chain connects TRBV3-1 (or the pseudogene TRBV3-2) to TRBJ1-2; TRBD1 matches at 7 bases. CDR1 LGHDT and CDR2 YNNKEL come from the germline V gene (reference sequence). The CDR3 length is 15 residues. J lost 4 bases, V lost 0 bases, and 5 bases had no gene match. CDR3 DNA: TGTGCCAGCAGCCAAGACGTGGCAGGGGGCTATGGCTACACCTTC. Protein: CASSQDVAGGYGYTF.

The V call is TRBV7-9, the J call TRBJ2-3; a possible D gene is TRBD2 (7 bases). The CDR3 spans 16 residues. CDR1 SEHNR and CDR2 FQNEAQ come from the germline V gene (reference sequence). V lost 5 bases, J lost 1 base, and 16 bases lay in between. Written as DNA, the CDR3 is TGTGCCAGCAGCCTTCCCGGAGGGGGGGGCACAGATACGCAGTATTTT. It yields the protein CASSLPGGGGTDTQYF.

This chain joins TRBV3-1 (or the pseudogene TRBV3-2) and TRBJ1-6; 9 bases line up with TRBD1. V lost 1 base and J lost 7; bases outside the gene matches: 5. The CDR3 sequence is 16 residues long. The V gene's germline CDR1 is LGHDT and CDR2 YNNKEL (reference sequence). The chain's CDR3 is CASSQGRQGGNSPLHF. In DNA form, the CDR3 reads TGTGCCAGCAGCCAAGGCAGACAGGGGGGGAATTCACCCCTCCACTTT.

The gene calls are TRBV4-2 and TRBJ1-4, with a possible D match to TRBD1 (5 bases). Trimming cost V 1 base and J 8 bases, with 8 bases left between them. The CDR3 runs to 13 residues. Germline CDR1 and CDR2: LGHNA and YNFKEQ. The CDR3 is CASSQGRDEKLFF. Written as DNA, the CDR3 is TGTGCCAGCAGCCAAGGGCGGGACGAAAAACTGTTTTTT.